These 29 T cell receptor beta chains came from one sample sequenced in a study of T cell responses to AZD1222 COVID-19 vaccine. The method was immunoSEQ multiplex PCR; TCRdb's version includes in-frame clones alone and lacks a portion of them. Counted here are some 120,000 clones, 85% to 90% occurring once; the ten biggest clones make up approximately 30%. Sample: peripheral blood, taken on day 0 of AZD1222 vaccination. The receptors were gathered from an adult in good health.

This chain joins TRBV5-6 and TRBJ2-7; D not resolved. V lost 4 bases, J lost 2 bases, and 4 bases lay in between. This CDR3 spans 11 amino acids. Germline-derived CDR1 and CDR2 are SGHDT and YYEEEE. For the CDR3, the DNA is TGTGCCAGCAGCATTACCTACGAGCAGTACTTC. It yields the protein CASSITYEQYF. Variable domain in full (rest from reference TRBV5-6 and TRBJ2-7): DAGVTQSPTHLIKTRGQQVTLRCSPKSGHDTVSWYQQALGQGPQFIFQYYEEEERQRGNFPDRFSGHQFPNYSSELNVNALLLGDSALYLCASSITYEQYFGPGTRLTVT.

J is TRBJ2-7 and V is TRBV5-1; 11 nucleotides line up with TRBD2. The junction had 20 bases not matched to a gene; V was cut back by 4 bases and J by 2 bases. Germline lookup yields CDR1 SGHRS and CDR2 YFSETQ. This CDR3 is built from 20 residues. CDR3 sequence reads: CASSPTALTGLAGGTYEQYF. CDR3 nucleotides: TGCGCCAGCAGCCCCACGGCCTTAACAGGGCTAGCGGGAGGTACCTACGAGCAGTACTTC.

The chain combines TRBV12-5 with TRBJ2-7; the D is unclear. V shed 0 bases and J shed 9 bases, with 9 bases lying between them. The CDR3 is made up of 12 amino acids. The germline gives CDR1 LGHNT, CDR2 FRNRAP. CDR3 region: CASGLVPGGQYF. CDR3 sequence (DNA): TGTGCTAGTGGTTTGGTACCCGGTGGGCAGTACTTC.

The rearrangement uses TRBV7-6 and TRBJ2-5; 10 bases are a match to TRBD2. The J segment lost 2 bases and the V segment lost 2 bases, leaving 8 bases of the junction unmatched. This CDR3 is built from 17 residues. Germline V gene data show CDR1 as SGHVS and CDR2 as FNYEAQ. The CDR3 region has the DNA TGTGCCAGCAGCTTACTAGCGGGGGCCTATGGACAAGAGACCCAGTACTTC. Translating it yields CASSLLAGAYGQETQYF. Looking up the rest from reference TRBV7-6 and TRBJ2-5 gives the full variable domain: GAGVSQSPRYKVTKRGQDVALRCDPISGHVSLYWYRQALGQGPEFLTYFNYEAQQDKSGLPNDRFSAERPEGSISTLTIQRTEQRDSAMYRCASSLLAGAYGQETQYFGPGTRLLVL.

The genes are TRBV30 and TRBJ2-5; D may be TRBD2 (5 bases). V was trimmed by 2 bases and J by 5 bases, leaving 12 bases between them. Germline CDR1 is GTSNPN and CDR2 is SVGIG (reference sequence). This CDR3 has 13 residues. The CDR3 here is CAWSFGVGETQYF. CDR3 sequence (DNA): TGTGCCTGGAGTTTCGGGGTTGGGGAGACCCAGTACTTC.

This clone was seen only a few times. The CDR3 is CASSDIAGGGTDTQYF. The DNA for the CDR3 is TGTGCCAGCAGCGATATAGCGGGAGGGGGCACAGATACGCAGTATTTT. The chain employs TRBV7-2 and TRBJ2-3; 11 bases map to TRBD2. The CDR3 contains 16 residues. V lost 5 bases, J lost 1 base, and 5 bases stayed unmatched. Germline V lookup: CDR1 SGHTA, CDR2 FQGNSA.

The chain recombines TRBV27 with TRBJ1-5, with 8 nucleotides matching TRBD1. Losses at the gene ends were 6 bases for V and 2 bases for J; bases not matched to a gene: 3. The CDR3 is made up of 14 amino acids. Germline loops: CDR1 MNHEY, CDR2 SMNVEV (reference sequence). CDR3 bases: TGTGCCAGCAGCAACAGGGGGGGCAATCAGCCCCAGCATTTT. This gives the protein CASSNRGGNQPQHF.

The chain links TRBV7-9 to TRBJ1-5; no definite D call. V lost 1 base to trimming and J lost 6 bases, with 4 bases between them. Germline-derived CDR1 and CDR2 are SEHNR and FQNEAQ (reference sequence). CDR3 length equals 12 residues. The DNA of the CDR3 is TGTGCCAGCAGCTTAGGGGTTCAGCCCCAGCATTTT. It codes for CASSLGVQPQHF.

The CDR3 region is CASSLWDSSNQPQHF. CDR3 coding DNA: TGCGCCAGCAGCTTGTGGGACTCTAGCAATCAGCCCCAGCATTTT. The genes are TRBV5-1 and TRBJ1-5; a possible D gene is TRBD1 (5 bases). Deletions cut 1 base from V and 0 bases from J, with 8 bases between. The CDR3 has 15 amino acids. Germline CDR1 and CDR2: SGHRS and YFSETQ.

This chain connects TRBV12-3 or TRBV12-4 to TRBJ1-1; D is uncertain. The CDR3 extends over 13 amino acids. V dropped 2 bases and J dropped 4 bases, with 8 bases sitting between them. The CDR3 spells CASSLTGFTEAFF. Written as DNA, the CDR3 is TGTGCCAGCAGTTTAACTGGATTCACTGAAGCTTTCTTT.

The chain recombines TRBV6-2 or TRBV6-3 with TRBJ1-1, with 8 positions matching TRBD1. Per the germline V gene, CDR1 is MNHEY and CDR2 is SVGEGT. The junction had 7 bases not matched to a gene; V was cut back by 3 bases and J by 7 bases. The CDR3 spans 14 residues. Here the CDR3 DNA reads TGTGCCAGCAGTTATGTCAGGGGGCTGAATGAAGCTTTCTTT. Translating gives CASSYVRGLNEAFF.

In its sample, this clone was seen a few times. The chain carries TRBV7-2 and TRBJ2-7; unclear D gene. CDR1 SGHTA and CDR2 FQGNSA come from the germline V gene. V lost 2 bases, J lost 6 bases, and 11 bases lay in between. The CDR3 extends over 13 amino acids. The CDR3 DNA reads TGTGCCAGCAGCTTACAGGAACTGGGCGAGCAGTACTTC. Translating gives CASSLQELGEQYF.

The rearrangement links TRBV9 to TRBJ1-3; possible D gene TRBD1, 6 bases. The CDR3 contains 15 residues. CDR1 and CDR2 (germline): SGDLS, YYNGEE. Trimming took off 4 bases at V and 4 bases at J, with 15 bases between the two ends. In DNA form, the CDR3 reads TGTGCCAGCAGCAAACAAGGGGGATCCGGAAACACCATATATTTT. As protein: CASSKQGGSGNTIYF.

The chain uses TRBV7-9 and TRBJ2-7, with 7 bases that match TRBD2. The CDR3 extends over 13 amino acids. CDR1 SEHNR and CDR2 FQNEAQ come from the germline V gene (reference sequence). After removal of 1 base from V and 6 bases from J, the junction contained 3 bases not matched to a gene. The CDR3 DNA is TGTGCCAGCAGCTTAGGAGGGGAGGGCGAGCAGTACTTC. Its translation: CASSLGGEGEQYF.

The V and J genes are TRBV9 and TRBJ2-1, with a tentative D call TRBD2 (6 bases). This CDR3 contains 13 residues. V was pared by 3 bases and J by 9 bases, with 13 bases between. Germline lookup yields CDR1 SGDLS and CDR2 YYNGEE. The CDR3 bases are TGTGCCAGCAGCGGCGACCGGGACTTTGAGCAGTTCTTC. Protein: CASSGDRDFEQFF.

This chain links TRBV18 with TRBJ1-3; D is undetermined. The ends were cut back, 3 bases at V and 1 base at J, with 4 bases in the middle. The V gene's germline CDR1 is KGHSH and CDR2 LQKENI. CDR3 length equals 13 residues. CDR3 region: CASSPLSGNTIYF. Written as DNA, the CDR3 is TGTGCCAGCTCACCCCTATCTGGAAACACCATATATTTT.

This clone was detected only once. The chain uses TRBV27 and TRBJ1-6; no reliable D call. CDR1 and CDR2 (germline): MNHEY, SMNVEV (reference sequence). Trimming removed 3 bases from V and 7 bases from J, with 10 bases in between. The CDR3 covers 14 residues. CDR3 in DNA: TGTGCCAGCAGTTTCGACGATCCCAATTCACCCCTCCACTTT. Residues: CASSFDDPNSPLHF.

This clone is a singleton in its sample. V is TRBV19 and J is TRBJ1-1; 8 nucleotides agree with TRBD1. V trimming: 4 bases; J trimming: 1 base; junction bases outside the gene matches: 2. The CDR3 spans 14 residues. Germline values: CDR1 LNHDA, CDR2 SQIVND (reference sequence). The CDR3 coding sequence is TGTGCCAGTAGTACGGGACAGGAGAACACTGAAGCTTTCTTT. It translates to CASSTGQENTEAFF.

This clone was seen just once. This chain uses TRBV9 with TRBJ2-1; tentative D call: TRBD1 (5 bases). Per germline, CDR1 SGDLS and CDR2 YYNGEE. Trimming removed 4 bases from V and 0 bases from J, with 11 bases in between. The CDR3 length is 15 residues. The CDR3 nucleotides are TGTGCCAGCAGCACAGGCCCCAACTCCTACAATGAGCAGTTCTTC. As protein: CASSTGPNSYNEQFF.

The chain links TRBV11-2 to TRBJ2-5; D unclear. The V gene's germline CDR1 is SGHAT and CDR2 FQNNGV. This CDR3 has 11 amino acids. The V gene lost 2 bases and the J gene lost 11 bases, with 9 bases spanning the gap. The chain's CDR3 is CASSLITDQYF. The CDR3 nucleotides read TGTGCCAGCAGCTTAATAACGGATCAGTACTTC. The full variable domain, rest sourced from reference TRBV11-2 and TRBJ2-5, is EAGVAQSPRYKIIEKRQSVAFWCNPISGHATLYWYQQILGQGPKLLIQFQNNGVVDDSQLPKDRFSAERLKGVDSTLKIQPAKLEDSAVYLCASSLITDQYFGPGTRLLVL.

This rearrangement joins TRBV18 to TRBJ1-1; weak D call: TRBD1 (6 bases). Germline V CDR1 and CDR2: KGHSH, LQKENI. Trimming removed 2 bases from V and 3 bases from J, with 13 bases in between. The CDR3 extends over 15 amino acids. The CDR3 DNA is TGTGCCAGCTCACCAAGAACAGGGTGGGACACTGAAGCTTTCTTT. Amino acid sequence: CASSPRTGWDTEAFF.

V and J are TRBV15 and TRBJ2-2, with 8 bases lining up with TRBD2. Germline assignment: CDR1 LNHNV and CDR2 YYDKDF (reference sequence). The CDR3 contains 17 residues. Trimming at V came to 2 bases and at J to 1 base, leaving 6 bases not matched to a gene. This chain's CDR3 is CATSRKPGLVNTGELFF. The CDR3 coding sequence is TGTGCCACCAGCAGAAAGCCGGGACTAGTGAACACCGGGGAGCTGTTTTTT.

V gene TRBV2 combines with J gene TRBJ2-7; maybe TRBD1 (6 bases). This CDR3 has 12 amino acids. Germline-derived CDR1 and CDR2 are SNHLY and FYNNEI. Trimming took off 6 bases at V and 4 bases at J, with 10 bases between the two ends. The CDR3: CASRDRGYEQYF. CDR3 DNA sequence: TGTGCCAGCAGGGACAGAGGGTACGAGCAGTACTTC.

The CDR3 bases are TGTGCCAGCAGAGAGACAGGGGGAGGCTATGGCTACACCTTC. Its protein is CASRETGGGYGYTF. This chain joins TRBV9 and TRBJ1-2, with 9 bases aligning to TRBD1. Trimming at V came to 5 bases and at J to 4 bases, leaving 6 bases not matched to a gene. The CDR3 runs 14 residues. The germline CDR1 and CDR2 sequences are SGDLS and YYNGEE.

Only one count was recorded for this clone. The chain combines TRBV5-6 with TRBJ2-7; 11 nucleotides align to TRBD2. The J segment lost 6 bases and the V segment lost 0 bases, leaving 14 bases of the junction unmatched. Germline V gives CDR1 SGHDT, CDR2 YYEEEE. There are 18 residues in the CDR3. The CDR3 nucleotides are TGTGCCAGCAGCTTGGGGTCGGCTAGCGGGAGGATGTACGTCGAGCAGTACTTC. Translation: CASSLGSASGRMYVEQYF.

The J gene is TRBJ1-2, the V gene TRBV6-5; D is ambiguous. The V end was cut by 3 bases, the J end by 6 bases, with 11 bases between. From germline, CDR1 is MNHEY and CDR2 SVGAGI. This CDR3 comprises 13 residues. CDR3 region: CASSYNRENGYTF. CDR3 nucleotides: TGTGCCAGCAGTTATAACCGGGAGAATGGCTACACCTTC.

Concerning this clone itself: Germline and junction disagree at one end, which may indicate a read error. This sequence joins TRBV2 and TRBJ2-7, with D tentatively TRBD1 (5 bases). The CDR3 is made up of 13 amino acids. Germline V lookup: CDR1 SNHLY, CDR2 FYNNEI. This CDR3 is CAKGRVASDEQYF. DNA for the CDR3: TGTGCCAAGGGCAGGGTCGCCTCCGACGAGCAGTACTTC.

In nucleotides, the CDR3 is TGTGCCAGCAGCTTGATGTTGGGACAGTGGGGCACCGGGGAGCTGTTTTTT. Encoded protein: CASSLMLGQWGTGELFF. The gene calls are TRBV5-8 and TRBJ2-2; 7 positions agree with TRBD1. CDR1 and CDR2 (germline): SGHTS, YDEGEE. The CDR3 is 17 amino acids. V was clipped by 1 base and J by 4 bases; unmatched bases: 10.

The CDR3, as DNA: TGTGCCAGCAGCCGGCAAATGGGCCCCTATGGCTACACCTTC. Its translation is CASSRQMGPYGYTF. The rearrangement links TRBV3-1 (or the pseudogene TRBV3-2) to TRBJ1-2, with D uncertain. CDR3 length: 14 amino acids. Germline CDR1 LGHDT, CDR2 YNNKEL (reference sequence). V lost 4 bases and J 4 bases, leaving 13 bases between the germline ends.